Each of the 13 T cell receptor beta chains below was sequenced from the same sample in a study of T-cell memory formation after mild COVID-19. TCRdb fed the 5' RACE reads into MiXCR, producing one record per CDR3 protein. The table has 200,000 to 300,000 distinct CDR3 sequences, 16% seen once. What was sequenced was PBMCs or a T cell subset sorted from them (not recorded which). Receptors were obtained from a man aged 18-30 years who had mild COVID-19 (a few samples of this study predate the infection). Cell type and time point are not known.

This clonotype was counted between two and nine times. The chain has TRBV19 and TRBJ2-5; no clear D. V was clipped by 3 bases and J by 2 bases, with 13 bases between them. The CDR3 spans 15 residues. CDR1 LNHDA and CDR2 SQIVND come from the germline V gene (reference sequence). CDR3 region: CASSMQVRLQETQYF. The CDR3 region has the DNA TGTGCCAGTAGTATGCAGGTCAGACTTCAAGAGACCCAGTACTTC. Full variable domain (missing parts from reference TRBV19 and TRBJ2-5): DGGITQSPKYLFRKEGQNVTLSCEQNLNHDAMYWYRQDPGQGLRLIYYSQIVNDFQKGDIAEGYSVSREKKESFPLTVTSAQKNPTAFYLCASSMQVRLQETQYFGPGTRLLVL.

There are a few counts of this clonotype. V usage is TRBV11-2 and J usage is TRBJ2-7; D tentatively reads TRBD1 or TRBD2 (5 bases each). The V end was cut by 1 base, the J end by 5 bases, with 15 bases between. The CDR3 extends over 15 amino acids. Germline values: CDR1 SGHAT, CDR2 FQNNGV. For the CDR3, the DNA is TGTGCCAGCAGCTTAGCCTGGGAGATGGGACACGAGCAGTACGTC. Translating gives CASSLAWEMGHEQYV.

This clonotype was seen repeatedly, ten times or more. An end of the junction differs from the germline gene, which may be a read error. The chain joins TRBV5-1 to TRBJ2-1, with D maybe TRBD2 (6 bases). The CDR3 is made up of 14 amino acids. CDR1 is SGHRS, CDR2 YFSETQ, per germline. CDR3 coding DNA: TGTGCTAGCAGCTTGGGGACTGGCTACAATGAGCAGTTCTTC. Translation: CASSLGTGYNEQFF.

The rearrangement uses TRBV5-5 and TRBJ1-2, with TRBD1 matching 8 bases. CDR3 size: 14 residues. Trimming at V came to 0 bases and at J to 5 bases, leaving 3 bases not matched to a gene. CDR1 is SGHKS and CDR2 is YYEKEE in the germline V gene (reference sequence). In nucleotides, the CDR3 is TGTGCCAGCAGCTTGGAGCAGGGGGCGTATGGCTACACCTTC. It translates to CASSLEQGAYGYTF.

The chain employs TRBV7-9 and TRBJ2-2, with D possibly being TRBD2 (5 bases). Trimming cost V 0 bases and J 1 base, with 9 bases left between them. The CDR3 length is 16 residues. CDR1 SEHNR and CDR2 FQNEAQ come from the germline V gene (reference sequence). In DNA form, the CDR3 reads TGTGCCAGCAGCTTAGCGGGTGCGGGGAACACCGGGGAGCTGTTTTTT. Residues: CASSLAGAGNTGELFF.

This clonotype occurred a few times. This chain joins TRBV7-9 and TRBJ1-4, with a possible D match to TRBD1 (6 bases). This CDR3 contains 13 residues. Looked up from germline, CDR1 is SEHNR and CDR2 is FQNEAQ (reference sequence). V was shortened by 1 base and J by 6 bases, with 6 bases between the two germline ends. CDR3 sequence: CASSLGQDEKLFF. Here the CDR3 DNA reads TGTGCCAGCAGCTTAGGACAGGATGAAAAACTGTTTTTT.

This clonotype appeared a few times. The conserved closing phenylalanine or tryptophan is absent in this CDR3, likely reflecting a read error. The V and J genes are TRBV4-3 and TRBJ1-6; maybe TRBD1 (5 bases). The CDR3 has 12 residues. Trimming removed 5 bases from V and 14 bases from J, with 13 bases in between. Germline V gene sequence: CDR1 LGHNA, CDR2 YSLEER. CDR3 sequence: CASSADNGALHV. The CDR3 DNA reads as TGCGCCAGCAGCGCGGACAACGGGGCCCTCCACGTT.

The chain carries TRBV10-3 and TRBJ1-1, with 10 bases identical to TRBD1. The CDR3 totals 17 residues. Germline CDR1 ENHRY, CDR2 SYGVKD. V gave up 3 bases and J gave up 9 bases; unmatched junction bases: 16. For the CDR3, the DNA is TGTGCCATCAGTGACCGGGACAGGGGATCCACCTCGTCAAAAGCTTTCTTT. It translates to CAISDRDRGSTSSKAFF.

This clonotype has a handful of counts. The chain carries TRBV10-3 and TRBJ2-5; no clear D gene. This CDR3 spans 13 amino acids. Germline V gene lookup returns CDR1 ENHRY and CDR2 SYGVKD. V was clipped by 4 bases and J by 0 bases, with 6 bases between them. This CDR3 is CAISVEDQETQYF. Written as DNA, the CDR3 is TGTGCCATCAGTGTTGAGGACCAAGAGACCCAGTACTTC.

The chain uses TRBV6-4 and TRBJ2-2; 10 bases align to TRBD1. V lost 2 bases, J lost 4 bases, and 1 base stayed unmatched. The CDR3 sequence is 15 residues long. Looked up from germline, CDR1 is MRHNA and CDR2 is SNTAGT. The CDR3 region has the DNA TGTGCCAGCAGTGACAGGGACAGGGGCACCGGGGAGCTGTTTTTT. Encoded protein: CASSDRDRGTGELFF.

This clonotype has only a few counts. The chain carries TRBV27 and TRBJ2-3; possible D gene TRBD2, 5 bases. CDR3 length: 14 residues. V lost 6 bases, J lost 6 bases, and 16 bases lay in between. Germline CDR1 and CDR2: MNHEY and SMNVEV (reference sequence). The chain's CDR3 is CASSPSIGSDTQYF. The CDR3 nucleotides are TGTGCCAGCAGCCCTAGCATTGGTTCGGATACGCAGTATTTT.

This chain connects TRBV7-3 to TRBJ2-5; weak D call: TRBD2 (6 bases). The CDR3 covers 16 residues. V was cut by 0 bases and J by 7 bases, with 18 bases left in between. Germline loops: CDR1 SGHTA, CDR2 FQGTGA. The CDR3 nucleotides read TGTGCCAGCAGCTTAACGGGCTACAGCGGGCGTGGGACCCAGTACTTC. Amino acid sequence: CASSLTGYSGRGTQYF.

The rearrangement joins TRBV7-9 to TRBJ1-3; 9 nucleotides match TRBD1. The CDR3 consists of 15 residues. J was trimmed by 3 bases and V by 4 bases; bases with no gene match: 4. The germline CDR1 and CDR2 sequences are SEHNR and FQNEAQ (reference sequence). This chain's CDR3 is CASSSTGGYGNTIYF. The CDR3 DNA follows: TGTGCCAGCAGCTCCACAGGGGGCTATGGAAACACCATATATTTT.